The present T cell receptor beta chain was sequenced within a study of blood T cell repertoires in COVID-19. Turning to the study itself: The United States, Italy and Spain supplied acute and convalescent COVID-19 samples. Sources were T cells, B-cell-depleted T cells, or PBMCs; the material itself was cDNA or gDNA.

This CDR3 spans 15 amino acids. Germline V CDR1 and CDR2: SGHDN, FVKESK. The V and J ends lost 5 bases and 5 bases respectively, with 19 bases between them. Authors' methods: Scientists estimated how many nucleated cells there were by amplifying reference gene primers. The method was immunoSEQ multiplex PCR; TCRdb's version includes in-frame clones alone and lacks a portion of them. V, J and clone size reflect that table, while D and trimming were determined from the DNA. The table has hundreds of thousands of clones, roughly 80% seen once; the top ten hold 5%. Assignments of participants to cohorts depended upon their own reported clinical history.

This rearrangement joins TRBV14 to TRBJ2-7; D gene uncertain. The specimen was PBMCs or T cells enriched from blood (not recorded which). This clonotype was obtained from a man aged 35 to 55 who had been exposed to COVID-19. CDR3 DNA sequence: TGTGCCAGCAGCACACAGCCCCGCAGTCCCGACGAGCAGTACTTC. It specifies CASSTQPRSPDEQYF.